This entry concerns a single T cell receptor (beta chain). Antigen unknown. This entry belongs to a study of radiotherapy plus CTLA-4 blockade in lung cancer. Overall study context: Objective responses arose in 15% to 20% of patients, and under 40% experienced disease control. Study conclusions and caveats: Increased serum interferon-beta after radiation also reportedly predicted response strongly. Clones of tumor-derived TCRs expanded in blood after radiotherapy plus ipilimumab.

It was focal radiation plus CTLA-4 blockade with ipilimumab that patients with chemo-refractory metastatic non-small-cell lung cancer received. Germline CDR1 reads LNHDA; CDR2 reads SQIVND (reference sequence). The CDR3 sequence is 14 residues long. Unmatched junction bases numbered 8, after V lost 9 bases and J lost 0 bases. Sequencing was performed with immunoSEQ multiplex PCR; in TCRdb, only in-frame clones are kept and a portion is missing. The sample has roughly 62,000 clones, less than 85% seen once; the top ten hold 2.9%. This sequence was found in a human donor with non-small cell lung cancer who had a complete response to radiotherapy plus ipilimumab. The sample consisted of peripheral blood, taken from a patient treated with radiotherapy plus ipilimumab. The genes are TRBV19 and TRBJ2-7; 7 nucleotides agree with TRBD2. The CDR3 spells CASRMGGDSYEQYF. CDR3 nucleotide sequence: TGTGCCAGCCGAATGGGAGGGGACTCCTACGAGCAGTACTTC.